This T cell receptor (beta chain) was recovered during a study of cytomegalovirus exposure and HLA in healthy donors. The CDR3 runs to 15 residues. Trimming took 4 bases from V and 8 from J, leaving 17 bases between them. The germline gives CDR1 LNHDA, CDR2 SQIVND (reference sequence). 13 Jbeta primers and 60 Vbeta primers were used for the PCR. Sequencing used immunoSEQ multiplex PCR; TCRdb keeps in-frame clones, though not all of them. The sample lists approximately 130,000 clones; around 75% were seen once. The V and J genes are TRBV19 and TRBJ1-4; D may be TRBD1 (5 bases). The material sequenced was PBMCs. The sequence came from a man aged 25 to 40 in good health and CMV-seronegative. CDR3 in DNA: TGTGCCAGTAGTACAACCCGGGGGGGAGGCGAAAAACTGTTTTTT. Its translation is CASSTTRGGGEKLFF.